This TCR beta chain appears in the sequencing data of a study of identical twins. Study outcomes and limitations: Surplus twin overlap in beta out-of-frame sequences was less pronounced.

About this clonotype: Its antigen is currently unknown.

After template switching added a universal primer site, the resulting cDNA carried unique molecular identifiers. TCRdb processed the 5' RACE reads anew with MiXCR; each CDR3 protein has one entry. This table holds about 700,000 distinct CDR3 sequences, around 8.6% found once. V was cut by 5 bases and J by 4 bases, with 18 bases left in between. Germline CDR1 SEHNR, CDR2 FQNEAQ (reference sequence). This CDR3 spans 16 amino acids. This sample also appeared in a second study, on yellow fever vaccine responses in identical twins.

The chain links TRBV7-9 to TRBJ2-1; D is possibly TRBD1 (5 bases). Sequenced sample: PBMCs. The source is a woman younger than 35 in good health. This CDR3 reads CASSPPRGRAYNEQFF. The CDR3 coding sequence is TGTGCCAGCAGCCCCCCCCGCGGCAGGGCGTACAATGAGCAGTTCTTC.